These 15 T cell receptor beta chains came from one sample sequenced in a study of cytomegalovirus exposure and HLA in healthy donors. Use of 60 Vbeta and 13 Jbeta primers characterized the PCR. This table comes from immunoSEQ multiplex PCR, and its TCRdb copy is limited to in-frame clones, with some not included. The sample includes around 150,000 clones, 84% of them seen just once. The sequenced sample consisted of PBMCs. All receptors derive from a man aged 50 to 59 in good health and CMV-seropositive.

This clone has more than one count but fewer than ten. The chain links TRBV2 to TRBJ1-2; no clear D gene. Germline V gives CDR1 SNHLY, CDR2 FYNNEI. The CDR3 has 13 amino acids. Trimming removed 1 base from V and 7 bases from J, with 10 bases in between. The CDR3: CASSEDERSGYTF. DNA for the CDR3: TGTGCCAGCAGTGAAGATGAGCGAAGTGGCTACACCTTC.

The chain carries TRBV6-1 and TRBJ2-5; D gene uncertain. This CDR3 has 12 residues. V lost 2 bases and J lost 5, with 6 bases in between. The germline V gene has CDR1 MNHNS and CDR2 SASEGT. DNA of the CDR3: TGTGCCAGCAGTGAATTTCGGGAGACCCAGTACTTC. Its protein is CASSEFRETQYF.

CDR3 region: CASSVEGGFNEKLFF. DNA of the CDR3: TGTGCCAGCAGCGTAGAAGGGGGCTTTAATGAAAAACTGTTTTTT. This chain uses TRBV9 with TRBJ1-4; TRBD1 matches 7 bases. The CDR3 length is 15 residues. Germline loops: CDR1 SGDLS, CDR2 YYNGEE. J lost 4 bases, V lost 0 bases, and 3 bases had no gene match. Full variable domain (outside the CDR3, taken from reference TRBV9 and TRBJ1-4): DSGVTQTPKHLITATGQRVTLRCSPRSGDLSVYWYQQSLDQGLQFLIQYYNGEERAKGNILERFSAQQFPDLHSELNLSSLELGDSALYFCASSVEGGFNEKLFFGSGTQLSVL.

The gene calls are TRBV5-4 and TRBJ2-2; 7 bases are a match to TRBD1. V was pared by 5 bases and J by 4 bases, with 5 bases of the junction left unmatched. The CDR3 is made up of 14 amino acids. The germline V gene has CDR1 SGHNT and CDR2 YYREEE (reference sequence). The CDR3 spells CASRVAGGTGELFF. DNA of the CDR3: TGTGCCAGCAGGGTGGCAGGGGGCACCGGGGAGCTGTTTTTT.

This clone has just a few counts. The chain combines TRBV27 with TRBJ2-7, with 8 bases fitting TRBD2. Germline CDR1 and CDR2: MNHEY and SMNVEV (reference sequence). Trimming took 5 bases from V and 10 from J; bases not matched to a gene: 13. CDR3 length: 14 amino acids. The CDR3 DNA is TGTGCCAGCAGTCTAGGGGGTAGCGGGGTTACTCAGTACTTC. This gives the protein CASSLGGSGVTQYF.

CDR3 sequence reads: CASSLDREGNIQYF. Written as DNA, the CDR3 is TGTGCCAGCAGCTTAGACAGGGAAGGAAACATTCAGTACTTC. The V call is TRBV11-2, the J call TRBJ2-4; D possibly corresponds to TRBD1 (5 bases). This CDR3 has 14 amino acids. V dropped 0 bases and J dropped 6 bases, with 9 bases sitting between them. Germline V CDR1 and CDR2: SGHAT, FQNNGV.

The chain carries TRBV9 and TRBJ1-1; tentatively, D is TRBD1 (5 bases). V dropped 3 bases and J dropped 3 bases, with 15 bases sitting between them. The CDR3 extends over 15 amino acids. CDR1 is SGDLS, CDR2 YYNGEE, per germline. The CDR3 nucleotides are TGTGCCAGCAGCGGGGCAGGGTACGGTGACACTGAAGCTTTCTTT. Protein sequence: CASSGAGYGDTEAFF.

In nucleotides, the CDR3 is TGTGCCAGCAGTTACTCTAGCGGGGGATGGGGAGAGACCCAGTACTTC. Protein product: CASSYSSGGWGETQYF. The V gene is TRBV6-5, the J gene TRBJ2-5; 9 bases agree with TRBD2. CDR1 and CDR2 (germline): MNHEY, SVGAGI. V lost 0 bases to trimming and J lost 4 bases; unmatched junction nucleotides: 6. CDR3 size: 16 residues.

This clone was found a few times. J is TRBJ2-7 and V is TRBV9; 9 nucleotides agree with TRBD1. With 0 bases clipped from V and 6 bases from J, the junction kept 4 bases outside the gene matches. CDR3 size: 14 residues. CDR1 is SGDLS, CDR2 YYNGEE, per germline. The CDR3 protein is CASSVDRTGVEQYF. DNA for the CDR3: TGTGCCAGCAGCGTAGATAGGACAGGGGTCGAGCAGTACTTC.

This clone was recorded only once. The rearrangement joins TRBV15 to TRBJ2-1; TRBD2 matches at 8 bases. V trimming: 1 base; J trimming: 7 bases; junction bases outside the gene matches: 12. Germline CDR1 LNHNV, CDR2 YYDKDF (reference sequence). The CDR3 has 17 amino acids. CDR3 nucleotide sequence: TGTGCCACCAGCAGAGCCGCCGGGACTAGGTCGAATAATGAGCAGTTCTTC. Encoded protein: CATSRAAGTRSNNEQFF.

This chain links TRBV29-1 with TRBJ1-2, with 8 nucleotides matching TRBD1. The CDR3 is 13 residues long. Unmatched junction bases numbered 7, after V lost 7 bases and J lost 3 bases. CDR1 is SQVTM, CDR2 ANQGSEA, per germline. Written as DNA, the CDR3 is TGCAGCGCAATTCCGACAGGGGACTATGGCTACACCTTC. Amino acids: CSAIPTGDYGYTF.

V is TRBV5-1 and J is TRBJ2-5, with 7 bases aligning to TRBD1. Germline CDR1 SGHRS, CDR2 YFSETQ. V trimming: 1 base; J trimming: 11 bases; junction bases outside the gene matches: 14. The length of the CDR3 is 15 residues. CDR3 in DNA: TGCGCCAGCAGCTTGCACGGAATAACAGGGGAAGAGCAGTACTTC. Its translation is CASSLHGITGEEQYF.

This chain joins TRBV7-3 and TRBJ2-3; TRBD2 aligns across 10 bases. The junction had 0 bases not matched to a gene; V was cut back by 2 bases and J by 1 base. This CDR3 has 15 amino acids. Germline V gene lookup returns CDR1 SGHTA and CDR2 FQGTGA. The CDR3, as DNA: TGTGCCAGCAGCTTACTAGCGGGAGGCACAGATACGCAGTATTTT. Translating it yields CASSLLAGGTDTQYF.

This chain links TRBV2 with TRBJ2-5; a weak D match, TRBD1 (6 bases). Germline V gives CDR1 SNHLY, CDR2 FYNNEI. V lost 0 bases to trimming and J lost 5 bases, with 13 bases between them. The CDR3 is 15 residues long. The CDR3 here is CASSEALGGRETQYF. The CDR3 DNA reads TGTGCCAGCAGTGAAGCGCTTGGGGGCCGGGAGACCCAGTACTTC.

This clone turned up a few times. The J gene is TRBJ1-1, the V gene TRBV11-3; 8 bases agree with TRBD1. Trimming removed 1 base from V and 1 base from J; junction bases left unmatched: 2. The CDR3 spans 15 residues. CDR1 and CDR2 (germline): SGHNT, YENEEA. The CDR3 spells CASSLGTGTNTEAFF. The CDR3 nucleotides read TGTGCCAGCAGCTTAGGGACAGGGACGAACACTGAAGCTTTCTTT.